The 25 T cell receptor beta chains given below trace back to one sample, sequenced in a study of blood T cell repertoires in COVID-19. Here immunoSEQ multiplex PCR was the method, and the copy in TCRdb shows in-frame clones only, minus some. The repertoire holds about 250,000 clones, with almost 85% as singletons. Sequencing was done on a sample of PBMCs or T cells enriched from blood (not recorded which). Source of these receptors: a woman aged 50 to 65 with acute COVID-19.

V is TRBV5-1 and J is TRBJ1-1; 7 bases are a match to TRBD1. The CDR3 runs to 15 residues. Germline V gene lookup returns CDR1 SGHRS and CDR2 YFSETQ. Trimming took 5 bases from V and 2 from J; bases not matched to a gene: 9. The DNA of the CDR3 is TGCGCCAGCAGAAGGGACAGCGCTACAAACACTGAAGCTTTCTTT. It codes for CASRRDSATNTEAFF.

The genes are TRBV7-3 and TRBJ1-1; TRBD1 might be the D (5 bases). Germline CDR1 is SGHTA and CDR2 is FQGTGA. V was cut by 8 bases and J by 1 base, with 11 bases left in between. CDR3 length equals 13 residues. The CDR3 protein is CASALDTNTEAFF. In nucleotides, the CDR3 is TGTGCCAGCGCATTGGACACGAACACTGAAGCTTTCTTT.

The chain joins TRBV28 to TRBJ2-7, with 12 nucleotides matching TRBD2. V lost 8 bases to trimming and J lost 7 bases; unmatched junction nucleotides: 12. This CDR3 spans 15 amino acids. Germline CDR1 reads MDHEN; CDR2 reads SYDVKM. The CDR3 nucleotides read TGTGCCAGCTCCTTTCCTAGCGGGGGGGCGGAAGAGCAGTACTTC. Residues: CASSFPSGGAEEQYF.

The chain uses TRBV15 and TRBJ2-5; D possibly corresponds to TRBD2 (5 bases). Germline V gene lookup returns CDR1 LNHNV and CDR2 YYDKDF (reference sequence). CDR3 size: 15 residues. V lost 4 bases and J lost 5, with 17 bases in between. This CDR3 is CATSKGGLVRETQYF. The CDR3 DNA follows: TGTGCCACCAGCAAAGGAGGTCTAGTTCGGGAGACCCAGTACTTC.

This chain connects TRBV19 to TRBJ1-5; D may be TRBD1 (6 bases). The V gene lost 4 bases and the J gene lost 7 bases, with 14 bases spanning the gap. The CDR3 runs 14 residues. From germline, CDR1 is LNHDA and CDR2 SQIVND (reference sequence). This CDR3 is CASSTAGVWQPQHF. Here the CDR3 DNA reads TGTGCCAGTAGTACCGCAGGGGTTTGGCAGCCCCAGCATTTT.

The chain joins TRBV7-3 to TRBJ2-1; 7 bases match TRBD2. V lost 5 bases, J lost 9 bases, and 10 bases stayed unmatched. The V gene's germline CDR1 is SGHTA and CDR2 FQGTGA. The CDR3 consists of 14 residues. The CDR3 region is CASSPAGVGSEQFF. The CDR3 nucleotides read TGTGCCAGCAGCCCCGCGGGGGTGGGGAGTGAGCAGTTCTTC.

The J gene is TRBJ2-7, the V gene TRBV6-2 or TRBV6-3; D is unclear. The CDR3 is 14 residues long. CDR1 and CDR2 (germline): MNHEY, SVGEGT. V dropped 0 bases and J dropped 2 bases, with 8 bases sitting between them. CDR3 coding DNA: TGTGCCAGCAGTTACTCATTCAGCGCCTACGAGCAGTACTTC. This translates into CASSYSFSAYEQYF.

This chain connects TRBV19 to TRBJ2-7; 8 positions agree with TRBD1. The CDR3 is 13 amino acids. Trimming removed 2 bases from V and 6 bases from J; junction bases left unmatched: 3. Germline V gene lookup returns CDR1 LNHDA and CDR2 SQIVND (reference sequence). The CDR3, as DNA: TGTGCCAGTAGTATACAGACAGGGGTCGAGCAGTACTTC. Translated: CASSIQTGVEQYF.

The rearrangement joins TRBV20-1 to TRBJ2-5; 8 nucleotides agree with TRBD2. This CDR3 region has 16 residues. Germline values: CDR1 DFQATT, CDR2 SNEGSKA (reference sequence). V lost 3 bases to trimming and J lost 2 bases; unmatched junction nucleotides: 11. CDR3 residues: CSASPISGAPQETQYF. CDR3 sequence (DNA): TGCAGTGCTAGTCCCATTAGCGGGGCCCCACAAGAGACCCAGTACTTC.

This clone was seen only once. The CDR3 protein is CSASLPGRNYGYTF. In DNA form, the CDR3 reads TGCAGTGCTAGTCTTCCAGGTCGTAACTATGGCTACACCTTC. The chain uses TRBV20-1 and TRBJ1-2; no firm D call. This CDR3 region has 14 residues. The germline V gene has CDR1 DFQATT and CDR2 SNEGSKA (reference sequence). Trimming stripped 3 bases from V and 1 base from J, with 12 bases between.

This chain joins TRBV7-2 and TRBJ1-1; D uncertain. The CDR3 totals 14 residues. CDR1 and CDR2 (germline): SGHTA, FQGNSA. The germline V and J ends were trimmed by 0 bases and 2 bases, with 7 bases remaining between them. CDR3 residues: CASSLAAFNTEAFF. The CDR3 DNA reads as TGTGCCAGCAGCTTAGCGGCATTTAACACTGAAGCTTTCTTT.

The rearrangement links TRBV7-2 to TRBJ1-5; D possibly corresponds to TRBD1 (5 bases). V dropped 5 bases and J dropped 1 base, with 9 bases sitting between them. Germline-derived CDR1 and CDR2 are SGHTA and FQGNSA. This CDR3 has 14 residues. The CDR3 sequence: CASSRRDSNQPQHF. Written as DNA, the CDR3 is TGTGCCAGCAGCAGGCGGGACAGCAATCAGCCCCAGCATTTT.

Written as DNA, the CDR3 is TGCGCCAGCAGCCAAGACCCCCGGGGAACTGAAGCTTTCTTT. It encodes CASSQDPRGTEAFF. This chain joins TRBV4-3 and TRBJ1-1; D is undetermined. The CDR3 sequence is 14 residues long. V dropped 0 bases and J dropped 5 bases, with 10 bases sitting between them. Germline V gene sequence: CDR1 LGHNA, CDR2 YSLEER.

The V and J genes are TRBV10-3 and TRBJ1-5, with 7 bases lining up with TRBD1. Germline lookup yields CDR1 ENHRY and CDR2 SYGVKD. This CDR3 has 18 residues. With V trimmed by 0 bases and J by 5 bases, 13 bases remained unmatched. The CDR3 protein is CAISESVARGVSDQPQHF. The CDR3 DNA reads TGTGCCATCAGTGAGTCTGTCGCCAGGGGGGTTTCGGATCAGCCCCAGCATTTT.

This chain joins TRBV2 and TRBJ1-2, with no clear D. The CDR3 totals 12 residues. Trimming removed 11 bases at V and 8 bases at J, with 18 bases between. The germline gives CDR1 SNHLY, CDR2 FYNNEI. The CDR3 nucleotides read TGTGCCGCCCTAACGGCTTTCGGGGGCTACACCTTC. Protein product: CAALTAFGGYTF.

The rearrangement joins TRBV4-3 to TRBJ2-3; D is possibly TRBD1 (6 bases). Germline CDR1 reads LGHNA; CDR2 reads YSLEER. V lost 4 bases and J 3 bases, leaving 8 bases between the germline ends. This CDR3 spans 13 amino acids. In nucleotides, the CDR3 is TGCGCCAGCAGCCTCCAGGGGACAGATACGCAGTATTTT. Translated, it gives CASSLQGTDTQYF.

The rearrangement uses TRBV4-3 and TRBJ1-6; 7 bases line up with TRBD1. The CDR3 is made up of 17 amino acids. The V and J ends lost 4 bases and 8 bases, in that order; junction bases with no gene match: 14. CDR1 and CDR2 (germline): LGHNA, YSLEER. The CDR3 is CASSRETDRWRDSPLHF. The DNA of the CDR3 is TGCGCCAGCAGCCGGGAAACGGACAGGTGGCGCGATTCACCCCTCCACTTT.

The CDR3 DNA reads TGTGCCAGCAGTTCCCGCGGGGCAGTGGATGAAAAACTGTTTTTT. Its translation is CASSSRGAVDEKLFF. This chain links TRBV6-5 with TRBJ1-4; possibly TRBD1 for D (5 bases). CDR3 size: 15 residues. Trimming pared 4 bases from V and 6 bases from J, leaving 15 bases between. From germline, CDR1 is MNHEY and CDR2 SVGAGI.

The chain combines TRBV25-1 with TRBJ1-2; D is unresolved. Germline CDR1 and CDR2: MGHDK and SYGVNS. V dropped 6 bases and J dropped 13 bases, with 21 bases sitting between them. This CDR3 is built from 13 residues. The CDR3 is CASSPPEEPAFTF. For the CDR3, the DNA is TGTGCCAGCAGCCCGCCCGAAGAACCAGCGTTCACCTTC.

The chain carries TRBV7-6 and TRBJ1-5, with D maybe TRBD1 (5 bases). The CDR3 runs 14 residues. V was trimmed by 5 bases and J by 5 bases, leaving 13 bases between them. Germline V gene lookup returns CDR1 SGHVS and CDR2 FNYEAQ. This CDR3 reads CASSPTGRDQPQHF. CDR3 bases: TGTGCCAGCAGCCCTACAGGACGCGATCAGCCCCAGCATTTT.

V usage is TRBV4-3 and J usage is TRBJ1-2, with 11 bases lining up with TRBD1. The CDR3 covers 17 residues. V lost 4 bases to trimming and J lost 3 bases; unmatched junction nucleotides: 10. From germline, CDR1 is LGHNA and CDR2 YSLEER. The CDR3 DNA follows: TGCGCCAGCAGCCCAGGGACAGGGGGAGTTCGGGACTATGGCTACACCTTC. Protein: CASSPGTGGVRDYGYTF.

J is TRBJ1-1 and V is TRBV15; weak D call: TRBD1 (6 bases). The CDR3 is 16 amino acids. Per germline, CDR1 LNHNV and CDR2 YYDKDF (reference sequence). V lost 9 bases, J lost 0 bases, and 20 bases lay in between. CDR3 in DNA: TGTGCCACTTCGGTGGGGGCCCAGGGGTTGAACACTGAAGCTTTCTTT. It encodes CATSVGAQGLNTEAFF. The full variable domain, completed using reference TRBV15 and TRBJ1-1, is DAMVIQNPRYQVTQFGKPVTLSCSQTLNHNVMYWYQQKSSQAPKLLFHYYDKDFNNEADTPDNFQSRRPNTSFCFLDIRSPGLGDTAMYLCATSVGAQGLNTEAFFGQGTRLTVV.

The count of this clone is one. The rearrangement links TRBV5-6 to TRBJ1-2, with 7 bases that match TRBD1. The V gene end was trimmed by 4 bases and the J gene end by 4 bases; junction bases not matched to a gene: 10. There are 15 residues in the CDR3. The V gene's germline CDR1 is SGHDT and CDR2 YYEEEE. The CDR3 nucleotides read TGTGCCAGCAGCGGAGGGACAGTTCTAACCTATGGCTACACCTTC. Protein: CASSGGTVLTYGYTF.

This chain links TRBV6-6 with TRBJ1-1; 7 nucleotides agree with TRBD1. Germline CDR1 reads MNHNY; CDR2 reads SVGAGI (reference sequence). The CDR3 contains 16 residues. With V trimmed by 6 bases and J by 1 base, 11 bases remained unmatched. CDR3 coding DNA: TGTGCCAGCAGCAACCCACAGGGGTTAAGGAACACTGAAGCTTTCTTT. Translation gives CASSNPQGLRNTEAFF.

The CDR3 reads CASSSGGGGDEDTQYF. As DNA, the CDR3 is TGTGCCAGCAGTAGCGGTGGCGGGGGGGACGAGGATACGCAGTATTTT. This chain joins TRBV7-8 and TRBJ2-3; 9 bases align to TRBD2. This CDR3 has 16 residues. The germline gives CDR1 SGHVS, CDR2 FQNEAQ. With V trimmed by 6 bases and J by 6 bases, 13 bases remained unmatched.